Listed here are 19 T cell receptor beta chains from one sample, sequenced in a study of blood T cell repertoires in COVID-19. Measured with immunoSEQ multiplex PCR; TCRdb has only the in-frame clones, and not every one. The data contain around 300,000 clones, around 89% of them singletons. What was sequenced was peripheral blood. Receptor source: a woman aged 30 to 39 with COVID-19, enrolled during active disease.

The chain uses TRBV3-1 (or the pseudogene TRBV3-2) and TRBJ1-5; D unresolved. V lost 6 bases, J lost 3 bases, and 15 bases lay in between. CDR3 length: 15 amino acids. In germline, CDR1 is LGHDT, CDR2 YNNKEL (reference sequence). CDR3 region: CASSATHTDNQPQHF. CDR3 in DNA: TGTGCCAGCAGTGCTACACACACAGACAATCAGCCCCAGCATTTT.

The rearrangement links TRBV19 to TRBJ1-5, with D possibly TRBD1 on 5 matching bases. The CDR3 is 16 amino acids. Between the trimmed V and J ends, which lost 4 bases and 0 bases, there was a span of 13 bases. CDR1 and CDR2 from the germline V gene are LNHDA and SQIVND (reference sequence). CDR3 DNA sequence: TGTGCCAGTAGTAGTTTAGAAGGGGCTAGCAATCAGCCCCAGCATTTT. This translates into CASSSLEGASNQPQHF.

The rearrangement joins TRBV21-1 to TRBJ1-3. TRBV21-1 is a documented pseudogene. The CDR3 is 15 residues long. The CDR3 loop reads CASSRGGSSGNTIYF. CDR3 bases: TGTGCCAGCAGCAGAGGTGGGAGCTCTGGAAACACCATATATTTT.

The J gene is TRBJ1-6, the V gene TRBV4-1; no definite D call. CDR1 MGHRA and CDR2 YSYEKL come from the germline V gene. The CDR3 totals 15 residues. With 1 base removed from V and 7 bases from J, the gap between germline ends came to 11 bases. The CDR3 nucleotides read TGCGCCAGCAGCCAAGGAGGCATGCAAAATTCACCCCTCCACTTT. Protein sequence: CASSQGGMQNSPLHF.

The chain links TRBV9 to TRBJ2-1; 13 positions match TRBD2. The CDR3 consists of 15 residues. Germline CDR1 is SGDLS and CDR2 is YYNGEE. The J segment lost 8 bases and the V segment lost 3 bases, leaving 5 bases of the junction unmatched. This chain's CDR3 is CASSGTSGGKDEQFF. The CDR3 bases are TGTGCCAGCAGCGGGACTAGCGGGGGTAAGGATGAGCAGTTCTTC. The variable domain in full, with the rest retrieved from reference TRBV9 and TRBJ2-1, is DSGVTQTPKHLITATGQRVTLRCSPRSGDLSVYWYQQSLDQGLQFLIQYYNGEERAKGNILERFSAQQFPDLHSELNLSSLELGDSALYFCASSGTSGGKDEQFFGPGTRLTVL.

This clone was seen more than once but under ten times. The chain is built from TRBV7-9 and TRBJ1-5, with a possible D match to TRBD1 (5 bases). Trimming removed 1 base at V and 9 bases at J, with 10 bases between. Germline V gene data show CDR1 as SEHNR and CDR2 as FQNEAQ (reference sequence). The CDR3 extends over 13 amino acids. CDR3 loop: CASSLVQGGPQHF. The CDR3 coding sequence is TGTGCCAGCAGCTTAGTGCAGGGAGGGCCCCAGCATTTT.

The chain has TRBV15 and TRBJ2-5, with D possibly being TRBD2 (7 bases). Germline V CDR1 and CDR2: LNHNV, YYDKDF (reference sequence). CDR3 length: 14 amino acids. Trimming pared 3 bases from V and 5 bases from J, leaving 13 bases between. The chain's CDR3 is CATSSRRGQETQYF. CDR3 in DNA: TGTGCCACCAGCAGCAGGCGGGGGCAGGAGACCCAGTACTTC.

This clone was observed once. The chain has TRBV2 and TRBJ2-3; D is possibly TRBD1 (6 bases). The ends were cut back, 8 bases at V and 0 bases at J, with 15 bases in the middle. The germline gives CDR1 SNHLY, CDR2 FYNNEI. This CDR3 is built from 15 residues. This CDR3 reads CASASRGYSTDTQYF. For the CDR3, the DNA is TGTGCCAGCGCTTCCAGGGGATATAGCACAGATACGCAGTATTTT.

This clone has at least ten counts. V usage is TRBV7-8 and J usage is TRBJ1-1, with TRBD1 as a possible D gene (5 bases). V was trimmed by 1 base and J by 4 bases, leaving 7 bases between them. Germline CDR1 reads SGHVS; CDR2 reads FQNEAQ. The CDR3 runs to 13 residues. CDR3 nucleotide sequence: TGTGCCAGCAGCTTAGTAGGGGTCACTGAAGCTTTCTTT. This translates into CASSLVGVTEAFF.

The chain employs TRBV4-3 and TRBJ2-5, with 12 nucleotides matching TRBD2. Trimming took 0 bases from V and 5 from J; bases not matched to a gene: 7. From germline, CDR1 is LGHNA and CDR2 YSLEER. CDR3 length: 17 amino acids. As DNA, the CDR3 is TGCGCCAGCAGCCAAGAGGCTAGCGGGGGGGCGGGGGAGACCCAGTACTTC. The encoded protein is CASSQEASGGAGETQYF.

DNA for the CDR3: TGTGCCAGCAGCTTAGTGGGTGCTCCCTTGCGGGGGACCATATATTTT. It yields the protein CASSLVGAPLRGTIYF. V gene TRBV7-8 combines with J gene TRBJ1-3; possibly TRBD1 for D (5 bases). Germline loops: CDR1 SGHVS, CDR2 FQNEAQ. Trimming shortened V by 1 base and J by 10 bases, and 20 bases separated the two germline ends. This CDR3 contains 16 residues.

The rearrangement uses TRBV21-1 and TRBJ2-7; whether TRBD2, the table's D call, matches the DNA was not checked. TRBV21-1 is listed as a pseudogene. The CDR3 length is 12 residues. The CDR3 reads CASRVPAREQYV. The CDR3 coding sequence is TGTGCCAGCCGGGTCCCAGCACGCGAGCAGTACGTC.

This chain links TRBV5-1 with TRBJ1-4, with D maybe TRBD1 (5 bases). Between the trimmed V and J ends, which lost 4 bases and 8 bases, there was a span of 12 bases. Germline lookup yields CDR1 SGHRS and CDR2 YFSETQ. This CDR3 region has 13 residues. The CDR3 loop is CASSVDREEKLFF. Here the CDR3 DNA reads TGCGCCAGCAGCGTCGACAGAGAGGAAAAACTGTTTTTT.

The chain employs TRBV2 and TRBJ2-1; 12 bases fit TRBD2. Trimming at V came to 4 bases and at J to 4 bases, leaving 2 bases not matched to a gene. The CDR3 has 15 residues. The V gene's germline CDR1 is SNHLY and CDR2 FYNNEI. CDR3 sequence (DNA): TGTGCCAGCAGTGGGACTAGCGGGGCATACAATGAGCAGTTCTTC. Its translation: CASSGTSGAYNEQFF.

This clone has only one observation. The genes are TRBV4-2 and TRBJ2-5, with D unclear. The CDR3 has 14 residues. From germline, CDR1 is LGHNA and CDR2 YNFKEQ. V was clipped by 1 base and J by 1 base, with 7 bases between them. The chain's CDR3 is CASSQGSVQETQYF. The CDR3 coding sequence is TGTGCCAGCAGCCAAGGGAGCGTCCAAGAGACCCAGTACTTC.

The rearrangement links TRBV12-3 or TRBV12-4 to TRBJ1-2; D is uncertain. The CDR3 sequence is 12 residues long. The V end was cut by 7 bases, the J end by 8 bases, with 14 bases between. The CDR3 sequence: CASNPLRYGYTF. The CDR3 DNA follows: TGTGCCAGCAATCCACTACGTTACGGCTACACCTTC.

This chain links TRBV7-2 with TRBJ2-3; weak D call: TRBD1 (6 bases). The CDR3 contains 17 residues. Germline V gives CDR1 SGHTA, CDR2 FQGNSA. V dropped 3 bases and J dropped 4 bases, with 20 bases sitting between them. The CDR3 spells CASSLLALMGQSDTQYF. The CDR3 bases are TGTGCCAGCAGCTTGCTGGCCTTGATGGGACAATCAGATACGCAGTATTTT.

The chain recombines TRBV18 with TRBJ2-3; TRBD2 matches at 10 bases. This CDR3 spans 21 amino acids. V shed 3 bases and J 2 bases; nucleotides not matched to a gene: 20. CDR1 and CDR2 (germline): KGHSH, LQKENI. CDR3 sequence reads: CASSPSIVAGGQTRNTDTQYF. CDR3 in DNA: TGTGCCAGCTCACCTTCCATTGTAGCGGGGGGCCAAACCCGAAACACAGATACGCAGTATTTT.

The V and J genes are TRBV2 and TRBJ1-1; TRBD1 might be the D (6 bases). The V and J ends lost 8 bases and 12 bases respectively, with 13 bases between them. Germline V gene sequence: CDR1 SNHLY, CDR2 FYNNEI. The length of the CDR3 is 10 residues. This chain's CDR3 is CASAGVVPFF. DNA for the CDR3: TGTGCCAGCGCAGGGGTTGTTCCTTTCTTT.